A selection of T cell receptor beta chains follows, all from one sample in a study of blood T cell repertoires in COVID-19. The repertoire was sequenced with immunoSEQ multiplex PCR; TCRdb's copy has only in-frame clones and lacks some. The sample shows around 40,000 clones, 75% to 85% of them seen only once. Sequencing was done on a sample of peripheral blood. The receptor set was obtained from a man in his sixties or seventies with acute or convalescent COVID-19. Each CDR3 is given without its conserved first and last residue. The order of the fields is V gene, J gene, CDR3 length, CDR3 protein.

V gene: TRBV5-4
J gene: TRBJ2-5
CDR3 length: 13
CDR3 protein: ASSLSGSPQETQY

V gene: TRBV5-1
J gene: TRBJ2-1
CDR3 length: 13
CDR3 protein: ASSSGQGVYNEQF

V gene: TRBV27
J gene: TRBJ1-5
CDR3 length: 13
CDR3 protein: ASSLGGGNNQPQH

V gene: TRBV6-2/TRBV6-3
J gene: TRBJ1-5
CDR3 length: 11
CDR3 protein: ASSSQQGQPQH

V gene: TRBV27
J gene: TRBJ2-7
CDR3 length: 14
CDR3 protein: ASSLQTGQGAYEQY

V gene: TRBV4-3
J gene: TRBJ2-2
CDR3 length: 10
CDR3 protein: ASRNSFGELF

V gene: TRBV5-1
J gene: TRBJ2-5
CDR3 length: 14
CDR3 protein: ASSSGTSGLQETQY

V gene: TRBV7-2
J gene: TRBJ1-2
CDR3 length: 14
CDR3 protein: ASSIDGRTSNYGYT

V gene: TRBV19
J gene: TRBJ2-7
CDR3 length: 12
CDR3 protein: ASSTGTGGYEQY

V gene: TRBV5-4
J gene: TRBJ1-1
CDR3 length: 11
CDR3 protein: ASRRTGNTEAF

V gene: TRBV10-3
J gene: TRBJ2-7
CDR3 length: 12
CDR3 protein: AIGKTGSSYEQY

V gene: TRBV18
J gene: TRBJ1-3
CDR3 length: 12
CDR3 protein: ASSPDRAGNTIY

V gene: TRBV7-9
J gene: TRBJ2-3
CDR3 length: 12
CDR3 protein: ASSSTELFDTQY

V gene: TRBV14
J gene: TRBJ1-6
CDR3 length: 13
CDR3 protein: ASSQQGPYNSPLH

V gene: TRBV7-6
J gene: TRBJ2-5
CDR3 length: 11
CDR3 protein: ASSPPGGETQY

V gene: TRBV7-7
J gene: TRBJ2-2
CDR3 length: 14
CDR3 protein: ASSPGLAGYTGELF

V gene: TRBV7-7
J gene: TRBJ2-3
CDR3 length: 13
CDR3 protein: ASSPWTGPTDTQY

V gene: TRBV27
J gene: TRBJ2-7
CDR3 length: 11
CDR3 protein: ASGYRSSYEQY

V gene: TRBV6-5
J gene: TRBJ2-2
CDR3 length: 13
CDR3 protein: ASSPRDRATGELF